A selection of T cell receptor beta chains follows, all from one sample in a study of blood T cell repertoires in COVID-19. Sequencing was performed with immunoSEQ multiplex PCR; in TCRdb, only in-frame clones are kept and a portion is missing. The sample lists 110,000 or so clones, roughly 87% occurring once. The sequenced sample consisted of peripheral blood. Receptor source: a human donor in a cohort sampled during active COVID-19. CDR3s include the opening cysteine and the closing phenylalanine or tryptophan. D genes are given only for firm matches. Clone size is given for some rows only: seen once, a few or many times, or a class if the clone is expanded.

>TRBJ1-1|.|TRBV7-2|.
CASSSNYRVVGTEAFF
TGTGCCAGCAGCTCCAACTACAGGGTCGTGGGCACTGAAGCTTTCTTT
>TRBJ2-2|.|TRBV29-1|.
CSVGVGWEPNTGELFF
TGCAGCGTTGGGGTCGGGTGGGAGCCGAACACCGGGGAGCTGTTTTTT
>TRBJ1-2|.|TRBV5-1|.
CASSLVGSYGYTF
TGCGCCAGCAGCTTGGTCGGGAGCTATGGCTACACCTTC
>TRBJ2-2|once|TRBV6-5|.
CASSGTGVTGELFF
TGTGCCAGCAGCGGGACTGGGGTCACCGGGGAGCTGTTTTTT
>TRBJ1-2|.|TRBV10-3|TRBD1
CAISESWDSYYGYTF
TGTGCCATCAGTGAGTCCTGGGACAGCTACTATGGCTACACCTTC
>TRBJ2-7|once|TRBV6-6|TRBD1
CASSYGQGSSYEQYF
TGTGCCAGCAGTTACGGACAGGGAAGCTCCTACGAGCAGTACTTC
>TRBJ2-1|.|TRBV21-1|.
CASGPPGADEQFF
TGTGCCAGCGGTCCCCCGGGTGCCGATGAGCAGTTCTTC
>TRBJ2-7|once|TRBV20-1|.
CSASATGGGYEQYF
TGCAGTGCTAGTGCTACAGGGGGGGGCTACGAGCAGTACTTC
>TRBJ2-1|.|TRBV29-1|TRBD1
CSAGDRYNEQFF
TGCAGCGCTGGGGACAGATACAATGAGCAGTTCTTC
>TRBJ2-2|.|TRBV19|.
CASMRGPGLRVSNTGELFF
TGTGCCAGTATGCGGGGCCCCGGGCTGAGAGTATCGAACACCGGGGAGCTGTTTTTT
>TRBJ1-2|once|TRBV12-3/TRBV12-4|.
CASRLQDYGYTF
TGTGCCAGCAGATTACAGGACTATGGCTACACCTTC